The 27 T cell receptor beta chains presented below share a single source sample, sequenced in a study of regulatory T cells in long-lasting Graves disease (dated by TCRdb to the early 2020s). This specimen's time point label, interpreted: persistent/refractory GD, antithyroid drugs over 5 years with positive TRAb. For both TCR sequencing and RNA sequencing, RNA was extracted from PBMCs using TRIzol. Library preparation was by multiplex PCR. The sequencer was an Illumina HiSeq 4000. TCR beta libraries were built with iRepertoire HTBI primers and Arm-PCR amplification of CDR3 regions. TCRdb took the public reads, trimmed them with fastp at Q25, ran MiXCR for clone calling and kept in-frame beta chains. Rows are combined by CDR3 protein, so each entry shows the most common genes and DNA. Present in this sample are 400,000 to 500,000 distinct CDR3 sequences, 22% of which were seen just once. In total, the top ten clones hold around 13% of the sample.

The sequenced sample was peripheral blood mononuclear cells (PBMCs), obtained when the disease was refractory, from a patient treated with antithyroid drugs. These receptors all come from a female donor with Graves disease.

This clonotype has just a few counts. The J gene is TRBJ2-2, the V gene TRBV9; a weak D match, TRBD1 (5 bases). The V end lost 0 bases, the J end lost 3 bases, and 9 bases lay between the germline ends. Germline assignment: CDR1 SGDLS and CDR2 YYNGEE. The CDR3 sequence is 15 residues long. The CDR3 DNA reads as TGTGCCAGCAGCGTAGGGCAGGGATACACCGGGGAGCTGTTTTTT. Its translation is CASSVGQGYTGELFF.

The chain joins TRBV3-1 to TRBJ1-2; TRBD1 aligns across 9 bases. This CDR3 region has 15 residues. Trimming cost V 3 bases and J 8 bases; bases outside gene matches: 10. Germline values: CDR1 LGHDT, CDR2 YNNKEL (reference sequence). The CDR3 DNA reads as TGTGCCAGCAGCCAGACCCTACAGGGGGCAGAAGGCTACACCTTC. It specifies CASSQTLQGAEGYTF.

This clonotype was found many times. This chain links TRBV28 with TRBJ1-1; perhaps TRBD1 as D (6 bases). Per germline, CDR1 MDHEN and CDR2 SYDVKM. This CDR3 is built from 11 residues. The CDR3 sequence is CAGGVHTEAFF. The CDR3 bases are TGTGCAGGGGGGGTCCACACTGAAGCTTTCTTT.

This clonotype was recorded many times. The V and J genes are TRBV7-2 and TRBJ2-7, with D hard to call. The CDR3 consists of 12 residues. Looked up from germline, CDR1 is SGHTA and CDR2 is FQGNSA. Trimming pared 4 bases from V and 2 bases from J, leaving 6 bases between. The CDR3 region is CASSSATYEQYF. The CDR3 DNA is TGTGCCAGCAGCTCCGCGACCTACGAGCAGTACTTC.

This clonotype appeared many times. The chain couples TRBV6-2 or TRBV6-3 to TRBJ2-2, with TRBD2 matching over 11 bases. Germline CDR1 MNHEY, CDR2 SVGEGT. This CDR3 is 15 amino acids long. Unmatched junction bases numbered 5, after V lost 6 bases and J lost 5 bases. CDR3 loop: CASRAGTSGTGELFF. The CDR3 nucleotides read TGTGCCAGCAGAGCCGGGACTAGCGGAACCGGGGAGCTGTTTTTT.

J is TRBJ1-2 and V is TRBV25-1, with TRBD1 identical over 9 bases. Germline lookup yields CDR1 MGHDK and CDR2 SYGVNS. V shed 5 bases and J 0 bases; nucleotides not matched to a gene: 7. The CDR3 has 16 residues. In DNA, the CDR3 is TGTGCCAGCAGTATCACAGGGGGCTCGACTAACTATGGCTACACCTTC. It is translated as CASSITGGSTNYGYTF.

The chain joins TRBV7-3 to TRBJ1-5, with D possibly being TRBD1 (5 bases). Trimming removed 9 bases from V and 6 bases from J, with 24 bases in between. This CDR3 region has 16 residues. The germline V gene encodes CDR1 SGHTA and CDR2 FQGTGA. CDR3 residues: CASSRGGRPAGQPQHF. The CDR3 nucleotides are TGTGCCAGTTCCCGGGGGGGACGCCCGGCGGGTCAGCCCCAGCATTTT.

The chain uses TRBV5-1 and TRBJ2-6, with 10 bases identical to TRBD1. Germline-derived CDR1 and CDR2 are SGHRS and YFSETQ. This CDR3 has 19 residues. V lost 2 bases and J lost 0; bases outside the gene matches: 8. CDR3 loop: CASSFPTGGGSSGANVLTF. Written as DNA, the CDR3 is TGCGCCAGCAGCTTCCCGACAGGGGGCGGAAGCTCTGGGGCCAACGTCCTGACTTTC.

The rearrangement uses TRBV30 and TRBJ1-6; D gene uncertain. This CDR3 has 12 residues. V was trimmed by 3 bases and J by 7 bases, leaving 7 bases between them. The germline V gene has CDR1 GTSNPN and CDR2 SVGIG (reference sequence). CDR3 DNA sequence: TGTGCCTGGAGCAGGATCAATTCACCCCTCCACTTT. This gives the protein CAWSRINSPLHF.

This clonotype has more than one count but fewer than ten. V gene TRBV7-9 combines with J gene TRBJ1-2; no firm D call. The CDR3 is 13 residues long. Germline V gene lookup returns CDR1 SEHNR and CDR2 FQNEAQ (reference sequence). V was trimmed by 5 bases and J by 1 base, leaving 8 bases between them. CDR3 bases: TGTGCCAGCAGCGGCGTGCTTAACTATGGCTACACCTTC. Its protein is CASSGVLNYGYTF.

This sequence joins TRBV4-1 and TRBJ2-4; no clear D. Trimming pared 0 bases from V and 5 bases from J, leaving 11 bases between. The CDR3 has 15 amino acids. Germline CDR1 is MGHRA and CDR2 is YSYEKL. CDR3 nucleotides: TGCGCCAGCAGCCAAGATAATTTGATGGAAAACATTCAGTACTTC. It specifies CASSQDNLMENIQYF.

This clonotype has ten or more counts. The CDR3 DNA sequence: TGTGCCAGCAGTTTCACAGGGGGTTACACTGAAGCTTTCTTT. The encoded protein is CASSFTGGYTEAFF. The chain employs TRBV28 and TRBJ1-1; 8 bases line up with TRBD1. V lost 3 bases, J lost 3 bases, and 3 bases stayed unmatched. In germline, CDR1 is MDHEN, CDR2 SYDVKM. The CDR3 totals 14 residues.

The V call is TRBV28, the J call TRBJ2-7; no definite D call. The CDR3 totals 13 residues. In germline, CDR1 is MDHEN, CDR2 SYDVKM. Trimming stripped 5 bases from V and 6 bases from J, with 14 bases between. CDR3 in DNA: TGTGCCAGCAGTGGGTACTTGCCCACCGAGCAGTACTTC. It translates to CASSGYLPTEQYF. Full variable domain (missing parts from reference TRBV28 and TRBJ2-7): DVKVTQSSRYLVKRTGEKVFLECVQDMDHENMFWYRQDPGLGLRLIYFSYDVKMKEKGDIPEGYSVSREKKERFSLILESASTNQTSMYLCASSGYLPTEQYFGPGTRLTVT.

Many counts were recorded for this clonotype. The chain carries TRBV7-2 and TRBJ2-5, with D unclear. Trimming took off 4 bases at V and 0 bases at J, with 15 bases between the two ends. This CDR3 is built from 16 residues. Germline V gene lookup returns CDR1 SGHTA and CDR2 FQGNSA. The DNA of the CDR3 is TGTGCCAGCAGCTCCTCAATCTCTACGTACCAAGAGACCCAGTACTTC. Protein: CASSSSISTYQETQYF.

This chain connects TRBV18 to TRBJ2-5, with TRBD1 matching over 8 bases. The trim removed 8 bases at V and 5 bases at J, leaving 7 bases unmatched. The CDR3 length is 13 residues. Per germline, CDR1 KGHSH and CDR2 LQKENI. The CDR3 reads CASHSDRAETQYF. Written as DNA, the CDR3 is TGTGCCAGCCATTCGGACAGGGCGGAGACCCAGTACTTC.

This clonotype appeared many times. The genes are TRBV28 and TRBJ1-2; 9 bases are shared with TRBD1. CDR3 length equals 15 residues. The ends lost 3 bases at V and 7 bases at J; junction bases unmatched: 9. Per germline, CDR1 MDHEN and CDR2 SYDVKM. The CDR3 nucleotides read TGTGCCAGCAGTTTCCGGGACAGGGATCGTTCTGGCTACACCTTC. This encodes CASSFRDRDRSGYTF.

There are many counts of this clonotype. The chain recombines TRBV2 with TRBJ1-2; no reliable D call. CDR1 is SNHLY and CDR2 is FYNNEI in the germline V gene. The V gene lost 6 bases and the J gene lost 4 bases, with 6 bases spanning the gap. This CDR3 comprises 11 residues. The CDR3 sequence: CASRNTYGYTF. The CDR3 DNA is TGTGCCAGCAGAAACACCTATGGCTACACCTTC.

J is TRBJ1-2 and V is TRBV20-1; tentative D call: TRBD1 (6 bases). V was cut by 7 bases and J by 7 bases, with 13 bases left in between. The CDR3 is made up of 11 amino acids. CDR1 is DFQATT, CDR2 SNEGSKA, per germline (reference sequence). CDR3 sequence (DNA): TGCAGTGTTACAGGGAGGAGTGGCTACACCTTC. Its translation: CSVTGRSGYTF.

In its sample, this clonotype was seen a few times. The CDR3 DNA is TGTGCCAGCAGTTACTCGTCCGGGACAGGGGACGAGCAGTACTTC. It translates to CASSYSSGTGDEQYF. This chain joins TRBV6-5 and TRBJ2-7; 10 bases are shared with TRBD1. The CDR3 has 15 amino acids. V trimming: 0 bases; J trimming: 5 bases; junction bases outside the gene matches: 4. CDR1 and CDR2 (germline): MNHEY, SVGAGI.

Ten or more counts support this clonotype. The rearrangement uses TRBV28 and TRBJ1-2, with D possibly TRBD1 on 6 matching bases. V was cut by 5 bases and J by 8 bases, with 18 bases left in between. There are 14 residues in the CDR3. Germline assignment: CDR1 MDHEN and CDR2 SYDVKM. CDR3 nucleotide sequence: TGTGCCAGCAGTCTTAGGGGGTCGGCCGGAGGCTACACCTTC. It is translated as CASSLRGSAGGYTF.

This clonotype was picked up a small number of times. CDR3 in DNA: TGCGCCAGCAGCCAACCTGTACAGGGAATGGAACTGTTTTTT. Translating it yields CASSQPVQGMELFF. The chain uses TRBV4-1 and TRBJ1-4; weak D call: TRBD1 (6 bases). V lost 2 bases, J lost 12 bases, and 16 bases lay in between. Germline CDR1 reads MGHRA; CDR2 reads YSYEKL. CDR3 length: 14 residues.

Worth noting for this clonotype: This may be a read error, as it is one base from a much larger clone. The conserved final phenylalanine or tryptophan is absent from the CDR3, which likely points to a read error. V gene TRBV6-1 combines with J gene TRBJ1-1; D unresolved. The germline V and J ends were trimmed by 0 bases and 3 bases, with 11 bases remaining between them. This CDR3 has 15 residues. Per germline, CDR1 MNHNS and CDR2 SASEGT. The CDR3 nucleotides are TGTGCCAGCAGTGAAGCACGAGGGTTAGACACTGAAGCTTTCTCT. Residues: CASSEARGLDTEAFS.

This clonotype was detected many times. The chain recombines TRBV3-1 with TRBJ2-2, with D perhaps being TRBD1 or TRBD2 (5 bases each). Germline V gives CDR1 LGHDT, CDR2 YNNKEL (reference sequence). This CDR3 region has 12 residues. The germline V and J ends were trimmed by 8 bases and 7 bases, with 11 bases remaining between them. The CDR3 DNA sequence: TGTGCCAGCCAAGGGGACGTCGGGGAGCTGTTTTTT. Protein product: CASQGDVGELFF.

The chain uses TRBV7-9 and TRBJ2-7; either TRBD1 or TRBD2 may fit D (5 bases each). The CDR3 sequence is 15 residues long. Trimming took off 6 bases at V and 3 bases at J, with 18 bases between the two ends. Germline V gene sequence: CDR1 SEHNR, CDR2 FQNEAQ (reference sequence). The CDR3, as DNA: TGTGCCAGCAGTTCTACCGGGACCACGGGCTACGAGCAGTACTTC. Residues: CASSSTGTTGYEQYF.

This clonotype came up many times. The CDR3 DNA reads as TGTGCCAGCAGGGGGGGGACTAGCGGCTGGTATGGCACCGGGGAGCTGTTTTTT. Residues: CASRGGTSGWYGTGELFF. This rearrangement joins TRBV28 to TRBJ2-2; 11 bases line up with TRBD2. With 6 bases clipped from V and 4 bases from J, the junction kept 13 bases outside the gene matches. CDR3 length: 18 amino acids. From germline, CDR1 is MDHEN and CDR2 SYDVKM.

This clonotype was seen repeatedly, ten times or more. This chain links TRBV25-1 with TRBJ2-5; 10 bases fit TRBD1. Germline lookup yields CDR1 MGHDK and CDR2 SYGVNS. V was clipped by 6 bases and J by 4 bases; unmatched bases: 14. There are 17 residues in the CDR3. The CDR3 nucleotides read TGTGCCAGCAGGGAGCTCCTGGGACAGGGGATGGGAGAGACCCAGTACTTC. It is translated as CASRELLGQGMGETQYF. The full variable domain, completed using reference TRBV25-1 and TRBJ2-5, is EADIYQTPRYLVIGTGKKITLECSQTMGHDKMYWYQQDPGMELHLIHYSYGVNSTEKGDLSSESTVSRIRTEHFPLTLESARPSHTSQYLCASRELLGQGMGETQYFGPGTRLLVL.

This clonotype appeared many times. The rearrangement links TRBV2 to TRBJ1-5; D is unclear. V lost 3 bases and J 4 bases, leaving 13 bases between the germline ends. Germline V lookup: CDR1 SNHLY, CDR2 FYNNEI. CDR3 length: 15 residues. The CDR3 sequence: CASSEGVPLNQPQHF. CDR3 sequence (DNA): TGTGCCAGCAGTGAGGGTGTCCCCCTGAATCAGCCCCAGCATTTT.